These T cell receptor beta chains were read from a single sample in a study of blood T cells in healthy people across ages. TCRdb reprocessed the 5' RACE reads via MiXCR and lists one record per CDR3 protein. The table lists under 2,000,000 distinct CDR3 sequences, 49% of them singletons, with roughly 2% in the top ten. The sequenced sample was blood. Source of these receptors: a middle-aged woman in good health. Both conserved end residues are part of each CDR3. The D gene is left open where the match is weak. Size is omitted from some rows. Given values are once, few, many or a class for expanded clones.

few | TRBJ2-3 | TRBD1 | TRBV2 | TGTGCCAGCAGTGCACAGGGGTCCTCTAGCACAGATACGCAGTATTTT | CASSAQGSSSTDTQYF
NA | TRBJ2-7 | NA | TRBV4-1 | TGCGCCAGCAGCCAAGGGGTCAGGGGATCGGGCGCGTCCTACGAGCAGTACTTC | CASSQGVRGSGASYEQYF
NA | TRBJ2-3 | NA | TRBV5-1 | TGCGCCACCAGCTCGGCGGGGATCCTCACAGATACGCAGTATTTT | CATSSAGILTDTQYF
NA | TRBJ2-3 | NA | TRBV3-1 | TGTGTCAGCAGCTCGGGACTTTCCGTCACAGATACGCAGTATTTT | CVSSSGLSVTDTQYF
NA | TRBJ2-3 | NA | TRBV6-2/TRBV6-3 | TGTGCCAGCAGTATGCGACCTACTAGGAGAGATACGCAGTATTTT | CASSMRPTRRDTQYF
few | TRBJ2-1 | TRBD2 | TRBV7-9 | TGTGCCAGCAGCTTAGGCGCGGGGGGGGACGAGCAGTTCTTC | CASSLGAGGDEQFF
few | TRBJ1-5 | NA | TRBV7-2 | TGTGCCAGCAGCTTAGGGGGCGCGATAGGCAATCAGCCCCAGCATTTT | CASSLGGAIGNQPQHF
NA | TRBJ2-3 | NA | TRBV20-1 | TGCAGTGCTAGAGATATCATGGAGCAGTATTTT | CSARDIMEQYF
few | TRBJ1-6 | NA | TRBV25-1 | TGTGCCAGCAGTAACCGGGACACTAATTCACCCCTCCACTTT | CASSNRDTNSPLHF
NA | TRBJ2-1 | TRBD1 | TRBV7-2 | TGTGCCAGCAGCTACCTTCCCCAGGACAGGTGGGAGTACAATTGGCAGTTCTTC | CASSYLPQDRWEYNWQFF
few | TRBJ1-6 | TRBD1 | TRBV20-1 | TGCAGTGCTAGAGAAGACCAGGGGGCAAATTCACCCCTCCACTTT | CSAREDQGANSPLHF
few | TRBJ2-3 | NA | TRBV2 | TGTGCCAGCAGACCACAGGGTTGGGATACGCAGTATTTT | CASRPQGWDTQYF
NA | TRBJ2-7 | NA | TRBV6-2/TRBV6-3 | TGTGCCAGCAGTTACTCTGAGGGATGGGAGCAGTACTTC | CASSYSEGWEQYF
NA | TRBJ2-5 | NA | TRBV9 | TGTGCCAGCAGCCCCCGACAGGTCAAACAAGAGACCCAGTACTTC | CASSPRQVKQETQYF
NA | TRBJ1-2 | TRBD1 | TRBV28 | TGTGCCAGCAGAAACGGCGGGACAGGGAATTATGGCTACACCTTC | CASRNGGTGNYGYTF
NA | TRBJ1-2 | NA | TRBV19 | TGTGCCAGTAGCCCCATCGGGTTCGGCTACACCTTC | CASSPIGFGYTF
NA | TRBJ2-1 | NA | TRBV14 | TGTGCCAGCAGCCAAAGAACCCGGGCCCCCAAGAAGAACAATGAGCAGTTCTTC | CASSQRTRAPKKNNEQFF
NA | TRBJ2-1 | NA | TRBV7-2 | TGTGCCAGCAGCCTCTATTCTAGTTCTGAGCAGTTCTTC | CASSLYSSSEQFF
NA | TRBJ2-3 | TRBD2 | TRBV6-6 | TGTGCCAGCAGTTACTCTTCAAGCGGGGATAAAGATACGCAGTATTTT | CASSYSSSGDKDTQYF
few | TRBJ1-2 | TRBD1 | TRBV20-1 | TGCAGTGCCGAGAGGCAGGGGGGAGCGATCTACACCTTC | CSAERQGGAIYTF
NA | TRBJ1-2 | NA | TRBV4-2 | TGTGCCAGCAGCCAAGATACCTCGAGTGCCTATGGCTACACCTTC | CASSQDTSSAYGYTF
NA | TRBJ2-5 | NA | TRBV6-1 | TGTGCCAGCAGTGAAACGCGGGTGGAGACCCAGTACTTC | CASSETRVETQYF
NA | TRBJ2-7 | TRBD2 | TRBV29-1 | TGCAGCGTTCGAGGCGGGGGGGCCGTCGAGCAGTACTTC | CSVRGGGAVEQYF
NA | TRBJ1-6 | NA | TRBV7-2 | TGTGCCAGCAGCTTAGACCCCATTAGTGCTTATAATTCACCCCTCCACTTT | CASSLDPISAYNSPLHF
few | TRBJ1-2 | TRBD1 | TRBV10-2 | TGCGCCAGCAGTGCCGGGACAGGGGGTGCGAGTGGCTACACCTTC | CASSAGTGGASGYTF
NA | TRBJ2-1 | NA | TRBV6-2/TRBV6-3 | TGTGCCAGCAGTTACGTTCCAGTGGGCAGGCAAGAGACCCAGTTCTTC | CASSYVPVGRQETQFF
few | TRBJ1-2 | NA | TRBV27 | TGTGCCAGCAGTTTATCTTCCTCTAACTATGGCTACACCTTC | CASSLSSSNYGYTF
NA | TRBJ2-3 | NA | TRBV28 | TGTGCCAGCAGTCCCGCCGGAAGAGATACGCAGTATTTT | CASSPAGRDTQYF
NA | TRBJ1-2 | TRBD1 | TRBV6-5 | TGTGCCAGCAGTCGCGCCGGGACAGGGTGTGGCTACACCTTC | CASSRAGTGCGYTF
NA | TRBJ2-3 | NA | TRBV7-2 | TGTGCCAGCAACTTTCCGGGTAGGAGTCTTGCAGATACGCAGTATTTT | CASNFPGRSLADTQYF
few | TRBJ1-2 | NA | TRBV29-1 | TGCAGCGTTGTTGGGGGGCGCGGGGGCTACACCTTC | CSVVGGRGGYTF
NA | TRBJ2-1 | TRBD2 | TRBV20-1 | TGCAGTGCTAGAGTACCTCTAGCGGGGGGGTACAATGAGCAGTTCTTC | CSARVPLAGGYNEQFF
few | TRBJ2-1 | NA | TRBV5-1 | TGCGCCAGCAGCTCCCAGTTAGGCTCCTACAATGAGCAGTTCTTC | CASSSQLGSYNEQFF
NA | TRBJ2-3 | NA | TRBV7-8 | TGTGCCAGCAGCTTAGGCACTAGCTCAAGCACAGATACGCAGTATTTT | CASSLGTSSSTDTQYF